This T cell receptor beta chain was recovered during a study of CXCR3-negative and CXCR3-positive naive CD8 T cells. The CDR3 runs 14 residues. Germline V gene data show CDR1 as MNHEY and CDR2 as SVGEGT. UMI labels and 5' RACE were used to prepare the TRB cDNA libraries. TCRdb reprocessed the 5' RACE reads and reports one entry per CDR3 protein, with no DNA. Its table lists over 55,000 distinct CDR3 sequences. Overall study results and limits: Cryopreservation partially lowered CXCR3 expression, so most assays used fresh PBMCs. TRB CDR3s were more hydrophobic in CXCR3-positive than in CXCR3-negative naive cells. Naive CXCR3-negative cells resembled naive CXCR3-positive cells in TRBV-TRBJ usage; memory cells differed.

On this clonotype itself: The antigen remains unidentified.

Triplicate sorting captured approximately 300,000 cells each from every CD8+ T cell subset. The origin of this receptor is a human donor in good health. Some clones in this sample may be carry-over from other donors' samples. Sequenced input: naive CXCR3+ CD8+ T cells from blood. The subset here: CD45RO-CCR7+CD27+CD95- naive CD8+ T cells expressing CXCR3 (TNR3+). This chain links TRBV6-2 or TRBV6-3 with TRBJ2-3; TCRdb's D call of TRBD1 is untestable without DNA. The CDR3 sequence: CASSPPGSTDTQYF.